A single sample gave rise to the 27 T cell receptor beta chains below, sequenced in a study of T cell repertoires in cytomegalovirus infection. Using its own MiXCR run on the reads, TCRdb lists one record per CDR3 protein. The data contain hundreds of thousands of distinct CDR3 sequences, approximately 24% of them seen just once; the ten biggest clones take up roughly 8%. The specimen was CD8+ T cells from PBMCs. The receptor source for this set is a human donor in good health (CMV status not recorded). Some clones in this sample may be carry-over from other donors' samples.

This clonotype has a count of ten or more. This chain uses TRBV7-6 with TRBJ1-1, with D tentatively TRBD1 (6 bases). Germline CDR1 and CDR2: SGHVS and FNYEAQ. The CDR3 runs 14 residues. V was shortened by 4 bases and J by 1 base, with 10 bases between the two germline ends. The CDR3 here is CASSSGQWNTEAFF. In nucleotides, the CDR3 is TGTGCCAGCAGCTCAGGACAGTGGAACACTGAAGCTTTCTTT.

V gene TRBV28 combines with J gene TRBJ1-2, with D possibly being TRBD1 (5 bases). Germline V gives CDR1 MDHEN, CDR2 SYDVKM. This CDR3 has 15 amino acids. The V and J ends lost 6 bases and 7 bases respectively, with 21 bases between them. The CDR3 nucleotides read TGTGCCAGCAGCGGGATCCAGACAGAAACCCTTGGCTACACCTTC. It encodes CASSGIQTETLGYTF.

This clonotype was recorded at least ten times. The V and J genes are TRBV7-8 and TRBJ2-5, with 7 bases identical to TRBD2. V was clipped by 1 base and J by 5 bases; unmatched bases: 10. CDR1 is SGHVS and CDR2 is FQNEAQ in the germline V gene. This CDR3 spans 16 amino acids. CDR3 residues: CASSLGEGVLGETQYF. The CDR3 nucleotides read TGTGCCAGCAGCTTAGGGGAGGGAGTATTGGGGGAGACCCAGTACTTC.

As concerns this clonotype: This could be a read error, since a much larger clone is one nucleotide away. The chain recombines TRBV6-2 or TRBV6-3 with TRBJ1-5; weak D call: TRBD1 (6 bases). Germline CDR1 is MNHEY and CDR2 is SVGEGT. The length of the CDR3 is 13 residues. CDR3 protein: CVSSYRGNQPQHF. Here the CDR3 DNA reads TGTGTCAGCAGTTACAGGGGCAATCAGCCCCAGCATTTT.

In its sample, this clonotype was seen a few times. The V and J genes are TRBV6-4 and TRBJ2-2, with D maybe TRBD2 (5 bases). CDR1 and CDR2 from the germline V gene are MRHNA and SNTAGT. CDR3 length: 15 residues. Deletions cut 0 bases from V and 4 bases from J, with 9 bases between. The CDR3 loop is CASSDSRASTGELFF. CDR3 sequence (DNA): TGTGCCAGCAGTGACTCGAGGGCGAGCACCGGGGAGCTGTTTTTT.

The V and J genes are TRBV20-1 and TRBJ2-7; 8 bases align to TRBD1. Per the germline V gene, CDR1 is DFQATT and CDR2 is SNEGSKA (reference sequence). V trimming: 3 bases; J trimming: 5 bases; junction bases outside the gene matches: 9. The CDR3 has 14 residues. CDR3 residues: CSASERTGLHEQYV. DNA of the CDR3: TGCAGTGCTAGTGAGCGGACAGGGCTCCACGAGCAGTACGTC.

The chain joins TRBV7-9 to TRBJ2-3; TRBD1 is a possible D gene (6 bases). The CDR3 covers 16 residues. Deletions cut 7 bases from V and 2 bases from J, with 19 bases between. Germline CDR1 reads SEHNR; CDR2 reads FQNEAQ (reference sequence). The CDR3 bases are TGTGCCAGCACCACAGGCCCGACAGGCGTCACAGATACGCAGTATTTT. It codes for CASTTGPTGVTDTQYF.

The chain uses TRBV6-1 and TRBJ2-1; 7 nucleotides align to TRBD1. The J segment lost 4 bases and the V segment lost 5 bases, leaving 14 bases of the junction unmatched. Per germline, CDR1 MNHNS and CDR2 SASEGT. This CDR3 is 17 amino acids long. The CDR3 DNA is TGTGCCAGCAGTAGAGGACAGGTGGGAGCAATTTACAATGAGCAGTTCTTC. This codes for CASSRGQVGAIYNEQFF.

At least ten counts were recorded for this clonotype. The rearrangement uses TRBV10-3 and TRBJ1-2; D is undetermined. V shed 8 bases and J shed 0 bases, with 4 bases lying between them. This CDR3 is 11 amino acids long. The germline V gene encodes CDR1 ENHRY and CDR2 SYGVKD. The CDR3 protein is CAIRANYGYTF. The CDR3 DNA sequence: TGTGCCATCCGGGCTAACTATGGCTACACCTTC.

In this sample, this clonotype turned up many times. This sequence joins TRBV7-8 and TRBJ1-3, with a tentative D call TRBD1 (5 bases). Germline V gene sequence: CDR1 SGHVS, CDR2 FQNEAQ. V was clipped by 8 bases and J by 3 bases, with 17 bases between them. The length of the CDR3 is 15 residues. For the CDR3, the DNA is TGTGCCAGCGAGGACACAGCCTCGGGTGGAAACACCATATATTTT. Its protein product is CASEDTASGGNTIYF.

This clonotype came up many times. The chain combines TRBV7-6 with TRBJ1-4, with 9 positions matching TRBD1. The CDR3 runs to 13 residues. Germline CDR1 reads SGHVS; CDR2 reads FNYEAQ. V lost 5 bases to trimming and J lost 12 bases; unmatched junction nucleotides: 7. The CDR3 loop is CASSVGQGSELFF. The CDR3 bases are TGTGCCAGCAGCGTTGGACAGGGGAGTGAACTGTTTTTT. Based on the CDR3 plus reference TRBV7-6 and TRBJ1-4, the full variable domain is GAGVSQSPRYKVTKRGQDVALRCDPISGHVSLYWYRQALGQGPEFLTYFNYEAQQDKSGLPNDRFSAERPEGSISTLTIQRTEQRDSAMYRCASSVGQGSELFFGSGTQLSVL.

CDR3 protein: CASSLGGWASSTDTQYF. CDR3 sequence (DNA): TGTGCCAGCAGCTTAGGGGGATGGGCCTCAAGCACAGATACGCAGTATTTT. The chain links TRBV11-2 to TRBJ2-3, with no clear D. V dropped 1 base and J dropped 0 bases, with 14 bases sitting between them. This CDR3 is 17 amino acids long. The germline gives CDR1 SGHAT, CDR2 FQNNGV.

This clonotype was observed a handful of times. This rearrangement joins TRBV20-1 to TRBJ1-6; D is undetermined. Trimming left V 0 bases short and J 3 bases short, with 12 bases between. Germline CDR1 and CDR2: DFQATT and SNEGSKA (reference sequence). The CDR3 extends over 16 amino acids. The CDR3 loop reads CSARDEGSYYNSPLHF. The CDR3, as DNA: TGCAGTGCTAGAGATGAGGGAAGCTACTATAATTCACCCCTCCACTTT.

This clonotype appeared many times. One junction end does not reproduce the germline sequence, and a read error may be involved. The V gene is TRBV5-1, the J gene TRBJ2-5, with TRBD2 as a possible D gene (5 bases). Germline loops: CDR1 SGHRS, CDR2 YFSETQ. The CDR3 extends over 13 amino acids. Here the CDR3 DNA reads TGTGCCAGCAGTTTGAGCGGTCAAGAGACCCAGTACTTC. It is translated as CASSLSGQETQYF.

The table lists this clonotype with many counts. This chain links TRBV7-9 with TRBJ2-4, with D maybe TRBD2 (6 bases). Germline assignment: CDR1 SEHNR and CDR2 FQNEAQ (reference sequence). V was cut by 7 bases and J by 7 bases, with 20 bases left in between. The length of the CDR3 is 15 residues. CDR3 loop: CASKPNGAGGNIQYF. The CDR3 coding sequence is TGTGCCAGCAAACCTAACGGGGCAGGAGGGAACATTCAGTACTTC.

This clonotype has just a few counts. The CDR3 bases are TGCGCCAGCAGCTTGGAAAAAAGCTCCTACAATGAGCAGTTCTTC. Protein product: CASSLEKSSYNEQFF. The chain employs TRBV5-1 and TRBJ2-1; D is uncertain. The CDR3 loop spans 15 amino acids. In germline, CDR1 is SGHRS, CDR2 YFSETQ. Trimming left V 0 bases short and J 0 bases short, with 7 bases between.

In this sample, this clonotype turned up many times. Relative to the germline gene, one junction end is altered; a read error may explain this. The chain couples TRBV6-5 to TRBJ1-1; D is unresolved. This CDR3 contains 13 residues. Germline CDR1 and CDR2: MNHEY and SVGAGI. CDR3 sequence: CASRYYTNTEAFF. In nucleotides, the CDR3 is TGTGCCAGCAGGTACTATACTAACACTGAAGCTTTCTTT.

The J gene is TRBJ1-2, the V gene TRBV13; no clear D. The CDR3 totals 16 residues. Germline V gene lookup returns CDR1 PRHDT and CDR2 FYEKMQ (reference sequence). Between the trimmed V and J ends, which lost 7 bases and 5 bases, there was a span of 23 bases. Here the CDR3 reads CASIHSADELLYGYTF. CDR3 in DNA: TGTGCCAGCATCCACTCGGCTGACGAACTCTTGTATGGCTACACCTTC.

This chain connects TRBV9 to TRBJ2-3, with D tentatively TRBD2 (5 bases). V lost 4 bases and J 4 bases, leaving 13 bases between the germline ends. The CDR3 covers 14 residues. Germline V gene lookup returns CDR1 SGDLS and CDR2 YYNGEE. The CDR3 region is CASSTRTPPDTQYF. The CDR3 DNA reads as TGTGCCAGCAGCACGCGGACTCCGCCAGATACGCAGTATTTT.

Points on this clonotype: The junction departs from germline at one end; a sequencing error may be responsible. This chain connects TRBV24-1 to TRBJ2-6, with D uncertain. The CDR3 totals 16 residues. CDR1 is KGHDR and CDR2 is SFDVKD in the germline V gene. The CDR3 sequence is CTTSSYKSSGANVLTF. In nucleotides, the CDR3 is TGTACCACCAGTTCCTACAAGAGCTCTGGGGCCAACGTCCTGACTTTC.

The table lists this clonotype with a few counts. This chain uses TRBV14 with TRBJ2-3; the D is unclear. V lost 2 bases, J lost 0 bases, and 12 bases lay in between. CDR3 length equals 16 residues. Per germline, CDR1 SGHDN and CDR2 FVKESK. The CDR3 region is CASSQMWGPSTDTQYF. CDR3 coding DNA: TGTGCCAGCAGCCAAATGTGGGGTCCTAGCACAGATACGCAGTATTTT.

The rearrangement links TRBV6-6 to TRBJ1-1; D possibly corresponds to TRBD1 (6 bases). CDR1 is MNHNY and CDR2 is SVGAGI in the germline V gene (reference sequence). Trimming took off 6 bases at V and 0 bases at J, with 20 bases between the two ends. The CDR3 consists of 17 residues. The CDR3: CASRNATGPVMNTEAFF. CDR3 bases: TGTGCCAGCAGAAACGCGACAGGCCCAGTTATGAACACTGAAGCTTTCTTT.

This clonotype was seen a handful of times. V and J are TRBV12-3 or TRBV12-4 and TRBJ1-1, with a weak D call TRBD1 (5 bases). This CDR3 is 14 amino acids long. V was shortened by 3 bases and J by 1 base, with 9 bases between the two germline ends. CDR3 protein: CASSFVGGNTEAFF. The CDR3 DNA is TGTGCCAGCAGTTTTGTTGGGGGGAACACTGAAGCTTTCTTT.

CDR3 amino acids: CASSDAYKQYV. The CDR3 nucleotides are TGTGCCAGCAGTGATGCCTACAAGCAGTACGTC. The chain has TRBV6-1 and TRBJ2-7; no clear D gene. Germline V CDR1 and CDR2: MNHNS, SASEGT. CDR3 size: 11 residues.

The chain is built from TRBV6-2 or TRBV6-3 and TRBJ2-1; D remains ambiguous. CDR1 MNHEY and CDR2 SVGEGT come from the germline V gene. Trimming took off 5 bases at V and 6 bases at J, with 11 bases between the two ends. The CDR3 loop spans 13 amino acids. The DNA for the CDR3 is TGTGCCAGCAGTCTACTGGCCCCCAATGAGCAGTTCTTC. Translating gives CASSLLAPNEQFF.

This chain connects TRBV6-2 or TRBV6-3 to TRBJ2-7, with 8 bases matching TRBD1. Germline CDR1 and CDR2: MNHEY and SVGEGT. Losses at the gene ends were 6 bases for V and 0 bases for J; bases not matched to a gene: 7. The CDR3 totals 15 residues. The DNA for the CDR3 is TGTGCCAGCAGCTCCCGGGACAGGACCTCCTACGAGCAGTACGTC. Protein product: CASSSRDRTSYEQYV.

CDR3 amino acids: CASSPTSGAPTRETQYF. CDR3 sequence (DNA): TGTGCCAGCAGCCCAACTAGCGGGGCTCCTACCAGGGAGACCCAGTACTTC. The J gene is TRBJ2-5, the V gene TRBV28, with 10 positions matching TRBD2. This CDR3 comprises 17 residues. The V segment lost 6 bases and the J segment 5 bases; nucleotides outside the gene matches: 15. Germline CDR1 and CDR2: MDHEN and SYDVKM. The full variable domain, its missing parts supplied by reference TRBV28 and TRBJ2-5, is DVKVTQSSRYLVKRTGEKVFLECVQDMDHENMFWYRQDPGLGLRLIYFSYDVKMKEKGDIPEGYSVSREKKERFSLILESASTNQTSMYLCASSPTSGAPTRETQYFGPGTRLLVL.